The clone carrying this T cell receptor (beta chain) was seen a single time. Compared with germline, one end of the junction differs, possibly owing to a read error. The data stem from a study of blood T cell repertoires in COVID-19. In the study overall: The cDNA or gDNA used as material had been derived from T cells, B-cell-depleted T cells, or PBMCs.

Assay: immunoSEQ multiplex PCR; the TCRdb copy retains only in-frame clones and omits some. The table records about 270,000 clones, more than 90% of them present only once. Germline lookup yields CDR1 MNHEY and CDR2 SVGAGI. The CDR3 is 13 amino acids. The sample consisted of peripheral blood. The V and J genes are TRBV6-5 and TRBJ2-5, with D perhaps matching TRBD1 or TRBD2 (5 bases each). The receptor comes from a person aged 18 to 30 with COVID-19, enrolled during active disease. In DNA form, the CDR3 reads TGTGCCAGCAGTGACTCGGGGCGGGAGACCCAGTACTTC. Translation: CASSDSGRETQYF.